This T cell receptor (beta chain) originates from a study of blood T cell repertoires in COVID-19. V was pared by 2 bases and J by 6 bases, with 14 bases between. This CDR3 contains 14 residues. Germline V gene sequence: CDR1 SGHRS, CDR2 YFSETQ. Generated by immunoSEQ multiplex PCR, the TCRdb table keeps only in-frame clones and is missing some. This table holds approximately 200,000 clones, approximately 81% found once. This sequence joins TRBV5-1 and TRBJ1-2; D remains unclear. The sequence was collected from a person aged 70 to 79 with COVID-19, enrolled during active disease. Sequencing input: peripheral blood. In DNA form, the CDR3 reads TGCGCCAGCAGCTTAGTCGCTTCCCGGGATGGCTACACCTTC. This sequence encodes CASSLVASRDGYTF.